This T cell receptor beta chain was observed in a study of blood T cell repertoires in COVID-19. About the study: Samples of COVID-19 (acute and convalescent) were obtained from the United States, Italy and Spain. T cells, B-cell-depleted T cells, or PBMCs provided the cDNA or gDNA that served as material.

Study processing details: Estimation of nucleated cell counts was performed using reference gene primer amplification. The repertoire was sequenced with immunoSEQ multiplex PCR; TCRdb's copy has only in-frame clones and lacks some. The D gene and trimming were derived from the DNA, and the V and J assignments and clone size from that table. This repertoire shows approximately 160,000 clones, 93% found once; its top ten account for just under 2%. The germline CDR1 and CDR2 sequences are MNHEY and SVGAGI. Deletions cut 8 bases from V and 11 bases from J, with 18 bases between. This CDR3 is 12 amino acids long.

This sequence was found in a woman aged 55 to 70 with COVID-19, enrolled during active disease. The sequenced sample was peripheral blood. J is TRBJ1-1 and V is TRBV6-5; D might be TRBD1 (6 bases). CDR3 residues: CASRLRGAVAFF. The DNA of the CDR3 is TGTGCCAGCCGACTGCGGGGGGCCGTGGCTTTCTTT.